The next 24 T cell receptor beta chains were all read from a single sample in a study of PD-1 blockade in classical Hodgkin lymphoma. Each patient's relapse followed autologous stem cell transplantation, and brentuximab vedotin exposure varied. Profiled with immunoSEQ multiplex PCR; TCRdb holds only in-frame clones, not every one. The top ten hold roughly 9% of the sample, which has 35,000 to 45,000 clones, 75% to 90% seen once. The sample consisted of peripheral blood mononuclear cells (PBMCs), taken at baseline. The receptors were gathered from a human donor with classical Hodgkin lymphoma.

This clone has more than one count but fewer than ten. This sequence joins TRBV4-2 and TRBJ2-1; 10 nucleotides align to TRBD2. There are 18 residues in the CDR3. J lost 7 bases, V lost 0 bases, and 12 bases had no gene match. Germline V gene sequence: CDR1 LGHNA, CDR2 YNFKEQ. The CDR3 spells CASSQDFGPSGSRNEQFF. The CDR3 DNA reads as TGTGCCAGCAGCCAAGATTTCGGGCCTAGCGGGAGTAGGAATGAGCAGTTCTTC.

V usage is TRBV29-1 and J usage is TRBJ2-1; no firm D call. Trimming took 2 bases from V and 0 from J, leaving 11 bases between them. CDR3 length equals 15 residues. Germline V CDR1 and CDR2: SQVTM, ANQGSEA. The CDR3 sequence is CSVERFRASYNEQFF. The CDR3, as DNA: TGCAGCGTTGAACGGTTTAGAGCCTCCTACAATGAGCAGTTCTTC.

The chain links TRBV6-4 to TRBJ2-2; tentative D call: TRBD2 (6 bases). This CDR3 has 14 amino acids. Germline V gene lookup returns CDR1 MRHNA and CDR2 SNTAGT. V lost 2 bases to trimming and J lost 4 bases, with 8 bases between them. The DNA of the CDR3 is TGTGCCAGCAGTGACGGGGGGACCACCGGGGAGCTGTTTTTT. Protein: CASSDGGTTGELFF.

The CDR3 here is CASSLSADEQFF. DNA of the CDR3: TGTGCCAGCAGCTTAAGTGCGGATGAGCAGTTCTTC. V and J are TRBV7-3 and TRBJ2-1; D call uncertain. Trimming stripped 1 base from V and 8 bases from J, with 6 bases between. This CDR3 comprises 12 residues. Germline CDR1 is SGHTA and CDR2 is FQGTGA. The full variable domain, in which reference TRBV7-3 and TRBJ2-1 provide the parts outside the CDR3, is GAGVSQTPSNKVTEKGKYVELRCDPISGHTALYWYRQSLGQGPEFLIYFQGTGAADDSGLPNDRFFAVRPEGSVSTLKIQRTERGDSAVYLCASSLSADEQFFGPGTRLTVL.

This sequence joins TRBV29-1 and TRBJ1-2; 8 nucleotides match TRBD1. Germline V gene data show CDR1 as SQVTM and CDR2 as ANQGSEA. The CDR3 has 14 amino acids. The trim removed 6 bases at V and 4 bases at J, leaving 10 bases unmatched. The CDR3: CSVADRAGGYGYTF. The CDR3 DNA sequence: TGCAGCGTCGCGGACAGGGCAGGTGGCTATGGCTACACCTTC.

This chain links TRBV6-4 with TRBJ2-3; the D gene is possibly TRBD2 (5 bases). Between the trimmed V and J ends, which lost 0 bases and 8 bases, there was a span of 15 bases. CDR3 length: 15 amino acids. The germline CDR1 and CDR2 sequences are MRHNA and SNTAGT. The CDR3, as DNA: TGTGCCAGCAGTGACTCGACTATCTCCAAGGGTACGCAGTATTTT. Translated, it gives CASSDSTISKGTQYF.

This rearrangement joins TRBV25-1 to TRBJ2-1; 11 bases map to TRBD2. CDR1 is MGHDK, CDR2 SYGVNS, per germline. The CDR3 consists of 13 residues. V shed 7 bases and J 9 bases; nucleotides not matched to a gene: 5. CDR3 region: CASNSGRAREQFF. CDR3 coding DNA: TGTGCCAGCAATAGCGGGAGGGCGCGTGAGCAGTTCTTC.

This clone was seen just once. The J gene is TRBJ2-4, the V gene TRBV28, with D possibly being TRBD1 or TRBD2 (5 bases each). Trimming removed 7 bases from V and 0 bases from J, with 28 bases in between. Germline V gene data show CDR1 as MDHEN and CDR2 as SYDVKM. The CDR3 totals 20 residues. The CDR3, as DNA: TGTGCCAGCACCCTCCGGGGCAGGGAGTCCTTCTTACTAGCCAAAAACATTCAGTACTTC. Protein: CASTLRGRESFLLAKNIQYF.

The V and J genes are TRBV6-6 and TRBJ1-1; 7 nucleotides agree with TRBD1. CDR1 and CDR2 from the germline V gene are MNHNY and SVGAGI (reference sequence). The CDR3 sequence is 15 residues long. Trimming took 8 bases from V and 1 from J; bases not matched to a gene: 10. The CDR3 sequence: CASEKAQGTNTEAFF. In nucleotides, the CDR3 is TGTGCCAGCGAGAAAGCACAGGGGACGAACACTGAAGCTTTCTTT.

The CDR3 coding sequence is TGTGCCAGCAGAAGGGAGTCCGGGGAGCCCCAGCATTTT. The encoded protein is CASRRESGEPQHF. This sequence joins TRBV5-8 and TRBJ1-5; D ambiguous. Trimming cost V 5 bases and J 8 bases, with 14 bases left between them. The CDR3 runs 13 residues. CDR1 and CDR2 from the germline V gene are SGHTS and YDEGEE. The variable domain in full, with the rest retrieved from reference TRBV5-8 and TRBJ1-5, is EAGVTQSPTHLIKTRGQQATLRCSPISGHTSVYWYQQALGLGLQFLLWYDEGEERNRGNFPPRFSGRQFPNYSSELNVNALELEDSALYLCASRRESGEPQHFGDGTRLSIL.

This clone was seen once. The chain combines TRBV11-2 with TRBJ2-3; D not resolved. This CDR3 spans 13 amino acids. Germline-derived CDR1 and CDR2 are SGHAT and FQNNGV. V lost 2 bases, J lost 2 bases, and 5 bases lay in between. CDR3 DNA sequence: TGTGCCAGCAGCTTATCCTTCACAGATACGCAGTATTTT. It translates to CASSLSFTDTQYF.

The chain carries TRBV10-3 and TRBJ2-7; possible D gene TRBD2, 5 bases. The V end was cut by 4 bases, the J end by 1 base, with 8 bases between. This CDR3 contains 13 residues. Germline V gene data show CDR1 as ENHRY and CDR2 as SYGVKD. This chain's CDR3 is CAISGSGSYEQYF. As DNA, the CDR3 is TGTGCCATCAGTGGGTCGGGGTCCTACGAGCAGTACTTC.

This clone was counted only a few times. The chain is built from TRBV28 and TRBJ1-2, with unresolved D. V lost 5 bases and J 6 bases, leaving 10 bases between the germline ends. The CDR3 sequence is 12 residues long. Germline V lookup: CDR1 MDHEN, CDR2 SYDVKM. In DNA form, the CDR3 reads TGTGCCAGCAGTCTCCGGACGGATGGCTACACCTTC. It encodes CASSLRTDGYTF.

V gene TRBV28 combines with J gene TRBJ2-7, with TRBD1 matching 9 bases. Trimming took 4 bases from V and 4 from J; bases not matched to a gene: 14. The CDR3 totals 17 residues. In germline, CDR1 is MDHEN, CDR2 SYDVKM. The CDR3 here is CASSSPPRDRVWYEQYF. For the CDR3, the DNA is TGTGCCAGCAGTTCCCCCCCCCGGGACAGGGTTTGGTACGAGCAGTACTTC.

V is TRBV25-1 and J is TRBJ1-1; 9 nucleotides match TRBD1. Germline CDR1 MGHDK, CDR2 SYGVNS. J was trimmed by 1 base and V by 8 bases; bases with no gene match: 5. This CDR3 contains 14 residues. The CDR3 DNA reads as TGTGCCAGCCACGGACAGGGGTCGAACACTGAAGCTTTCTTT. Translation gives CASHGQGSNTEAFF.

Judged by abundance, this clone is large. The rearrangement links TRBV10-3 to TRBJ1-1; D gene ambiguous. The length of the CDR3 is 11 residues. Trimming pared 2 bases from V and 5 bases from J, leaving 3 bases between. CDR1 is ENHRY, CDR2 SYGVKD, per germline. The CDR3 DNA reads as TGTGCCATCAGTGAGAGAACTGAAGCTTTCTTT. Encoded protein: CAISERTEAFF.

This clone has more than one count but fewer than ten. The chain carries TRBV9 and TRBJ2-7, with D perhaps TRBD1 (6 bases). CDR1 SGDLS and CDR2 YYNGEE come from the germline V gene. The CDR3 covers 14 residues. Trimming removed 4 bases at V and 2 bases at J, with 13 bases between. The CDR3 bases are TGTGCCAGCAGCCCCCGGGACAAAGCCTACGAGCAGTACTTC. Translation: CASSPRDKAYEQYF.

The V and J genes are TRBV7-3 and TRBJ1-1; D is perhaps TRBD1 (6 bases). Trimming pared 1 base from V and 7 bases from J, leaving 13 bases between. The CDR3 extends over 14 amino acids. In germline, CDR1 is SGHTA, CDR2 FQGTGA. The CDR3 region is CASSLIGGLGEAFF. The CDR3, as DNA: TGTGCCAGCAGCTTAATAGGGGGGCTCGGTGAAGCTTTCTTT.

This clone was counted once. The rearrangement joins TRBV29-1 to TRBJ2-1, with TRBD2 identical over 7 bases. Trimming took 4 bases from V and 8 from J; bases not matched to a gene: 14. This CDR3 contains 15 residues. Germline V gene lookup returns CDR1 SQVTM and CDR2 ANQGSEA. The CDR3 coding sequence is TGCAGCGTTGCAGCTCAGCGCGGGAGAGGCTATGAGCAGTTCTTC. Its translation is CSVAAQRGRGYEQFF.

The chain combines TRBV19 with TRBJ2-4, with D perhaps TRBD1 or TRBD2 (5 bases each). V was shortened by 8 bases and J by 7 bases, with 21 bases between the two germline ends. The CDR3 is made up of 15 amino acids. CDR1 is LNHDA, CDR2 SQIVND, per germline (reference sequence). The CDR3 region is CASGQIPGRGNIQYF. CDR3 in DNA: TGTGCCAGTGGACAAATCCCGGGCCGGGGCAACATTCAGTACTTC.

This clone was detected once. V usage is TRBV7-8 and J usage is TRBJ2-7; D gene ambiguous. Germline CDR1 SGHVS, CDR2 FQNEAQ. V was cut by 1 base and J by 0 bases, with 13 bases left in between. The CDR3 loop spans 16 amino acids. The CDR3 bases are TGTGCCAGCAGCTTAGAGGGTCCTTACAGCTCCTACGAGCAGTACTTC. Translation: CASSLEGPYSSYEQYF.

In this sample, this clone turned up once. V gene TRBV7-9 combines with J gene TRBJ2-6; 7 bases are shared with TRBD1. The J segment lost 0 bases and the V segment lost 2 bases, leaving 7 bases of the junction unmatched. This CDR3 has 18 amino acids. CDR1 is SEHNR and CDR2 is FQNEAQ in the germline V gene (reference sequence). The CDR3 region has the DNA TGTGCCAGCAGCTTATGGGCAGGGGGAATCTCTGGGGCCAACGTCCTGACTTTC. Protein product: CASSLWAGGISGANVLTF. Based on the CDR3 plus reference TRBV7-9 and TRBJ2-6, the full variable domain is DTGVSQNPRHKITKRGQNVTFRCDPISEHNRLYWYRQTLGQGPEFLTYFQNEAQLEKSRLLSDRFSAERPKGSFSTLEIQRTEQGDSAMYLCASSLWAGGISGANVLTFGAGSRLTVL.

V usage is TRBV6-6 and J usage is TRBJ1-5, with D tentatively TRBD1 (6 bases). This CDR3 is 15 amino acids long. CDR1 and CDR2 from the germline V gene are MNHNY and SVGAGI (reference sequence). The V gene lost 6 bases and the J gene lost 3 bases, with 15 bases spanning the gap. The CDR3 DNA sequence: TGTGCCAGCAGCTCCAACTACAGGGTCAATCAGCCCCAGCATTTT. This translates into CASSSNYRVNQPQHF.

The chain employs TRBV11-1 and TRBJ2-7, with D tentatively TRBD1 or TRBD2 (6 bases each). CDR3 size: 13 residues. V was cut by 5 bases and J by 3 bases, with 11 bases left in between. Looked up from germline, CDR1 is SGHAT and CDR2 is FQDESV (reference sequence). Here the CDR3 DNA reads TGTGCCAGCAGCACCGGGGGCCGCTACGAGCAGTACTTC. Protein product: CASSTGGRYEQYF.